This T cell receptor beta chain is from a study of T cell changes during pregnancy in multiple sclerosis. The CDR3 is 14 amino acids. With 0 bases clipped from V and 7 bases from J, the junction kept 7 bases outside the gene matches. Germline CDR1 and CDR2: SGDLS and YYNGEE. Profiled with immunoSEQ multiplex PCR; TCRdb holds only in-frame clones, not every one. The sample consists of 40,000 to 45,000 clones, roughly nine tenths of them appearing once. The TCR originated in a female donor with multiple sclerosis, enrolled in a pregnancy study. Source: CD4+ T cells from peripheral blood mononuclear cells, taken before pregnancy. The V gene is TRBV9, the J gene TRBJ2-7; 7 bases map to TRBD2. The CDR3 sequence: CASSVVPGGGEQYF. The CDR3 DNA reads TGTGCCAGCAGCGTAGTCCCTGGGGGGGGTGAGCAGTACTTC.